The 7 T cell receptor beta chains listed next were all sequenced from one sample in a study of blood T cell repertoires in COVID-19. TCRdb's copy holds only in-frame clones and misses some; the assay was immunoSEQ multiplex PCR. The data show around 300,000 clones, roughly 89% seen once. Material: peripheral blood. Receptors originate from a woman aged 25 to 39 with active or convalescent COVID-19.

This chain joins TRBV18 and TRBJ1-1, with unresolved D. CDR1 and CDR2 (germline): KGHSH, LQKENI. CDR3 length: 13 amino acids. Trimming took off 3 bases at V and 7 bases at J, with 12 bases between the two ends. The CDR3 DNA reads as TGTGCCAGCTCACCCGAGGGAGGAGGTGAAGCTTTCTTT. Translating it yields CASSPEGGGEAFF.

This clone was picked up one time. The chain uses TRBV6-6 and TRBJ2-3, with 12 bases fitting TRBD2. The germline gives CDR1 MNHNY, CDR2 SVGAGI (reference sequence). V gave up 5 bases and J gave up 0 bases; unmatched junction bases: 9. The CDR3 extends over 18 amino acids. DNA of the CDR3: TGTGCCAGCAGTCTGGAAGGACTAGCGGGGACCAGCACAGATACGCAGTATTTT. Translating it yields CASSLEGLAGTSTDTQYF.

The chain couples TRBV5-1 to TRBJ1-1; D gene unclear. The CDR3 is 12 amino acids. Deletions cut 0 bases from V and 12 bases from J, with 12 bases between. Germline assignment: CDR1 SGHRS and CDR2 YFSETQ. The CDR3 nucleotides read TGCGCCAGCAGCTTGGCCGGGGTTGGACCTTTCTTT. It specifies CASSLAGVGPFF.

The CDR3 spells CASSVALQGAGTEAFF. Here the CDR3 DNA reads TGTGCCAGCAGCGTAGCGCTACAGGGGGCAGGGACTGAAGCTTTCTTT. This rearrangement joins TRBV9 to TRBJ1-1; 9 bases agree with TRBD1. J was trimmed by 5 bases and V by 0 bases; bases with no gene match: 8. CDR3 length: 16 amino acids. Germline V CDR1 and CDR2: SGDLS, YYNGEE.

V gene TRBV7-2 combines with J gene TRBJ1-6; TRBD1 agrees at 10 bases. The CDR3 covers 15 residues. Germline V gene sequence: CDR1 SGHTA, CDR2 FQGNSA. The J segment lost 7 bases and the V segment lost 4 bases, leaving 4 bases of the junction unmatched. DNA for the CDR3: TGTGCCAGCAGCTCAGGACAGGGGGGAAATTCACCCCTCCACTTT. Translating gives CASSSGQGGNSPLHF.

The chain combines TRBV6-5 with TRBJ1-1; D gene unclear. The CDR3 spans 14 residues. The ends were cut back, 4 bases at V and 3 bases at J, with 12 bases in the middle. The germline V gene encodes CDR1 MNHEY and CDR2 SVGAGI. For the CDR3, the DNA is TGTGCCAGCAGTTCCCCGTTAGTCGACACTGAAGCTTTCTTT. This gives the protein CASSSPLVDTEAFF.

The V call is TRBV28, the J call TRBJ2-7; TRBD1 aligns across 10 bases. Germline CDR1 MDHEN, CDR2 SYDVKM. The trim removed 2 bases at V and 6 bases at J, leaving 13 bases unmatched. This CDR3 spans 17 amino acids. The CDR3 is CASSLVRGQGRVGEQYF. CDR3 nucleotide sequence: TGTGCCAGCAGTTTAGTCCGGGGACAGGGGAGGGTAGGCGAGCAGTACTTC.